This TCR beta chain was identified in a study of CD8 T cells in ankylosing spondylitis. Preparation of TCR beta libraries was done by quantitative 5'-RACE with molecular barcodes. Via MiXCR, TCRdb re-called the 5' RACE reads, giving one row per CDR3 protein. The sample lists 400,000 or so distinct CDR3 sequences; about 24% were seen once. V lost 6 bases and J lost 6, with 16 bases in between. This CDR3 is built from 14 residues. Germline loops: CDR1 KGHSH, CDR2 LQKENI. Overall study findings and caveats: Both synovial fluid and blood in reactive arthritis had previously been reported to carry some motif variants. One TCR beta motif, made up of under ten highly homologous variants, appeared characteristic of ankylosing spondylitis blood. In peripheral blood, disease-linked CD8+ clones occurred at relatively low frequencies. Reported data indicate significant enrichment of disease-linked clones within matched ankylosing spondylitis synovial fluid.

With regard to this clonotype: Its cognate antigen is unknown.

Sequencing used blood, either unsorted or a sorted T cell fraction (not recorded which). The J gene is TRBJ2-3, the V gene TRBV18; no definite D call. The clonotype originates from a male donor with ankylosing spondylitis. The CDR3 spells CASSPFTSQDTQYF. The CDR3 region has the DNA TGTGCCAGCTCCCCGTTTACCTCACAGGATACGCAGTATTTT.